These T cell receptor beta chains were read from a single sample in a study of T cells after yellow fever vaccination. TCRdb ran MiXCR on the 5' RACE reads and lists one entry per CDR3 protein. The sample carries about 430,000 distinct CDR3 sequences, 18% recorded once. The sample here was PBMCs, taken before the yellow fever booster vaccination. These receptors were taken from a young man who received the YFV17D yellow fever vaccine. Each CDR3 is given with its conserved first and last residue. The order of the fields is V gene, J gene, CDR3 protein.

TRBV12-3/TRBV12-4	TRBJ2-2	CASRVTGNTGELFF
TRBV7-8	TRBJ2-5	CASNSPAAGEETQYF
TRBV5-1	TRBJ2-3	CASSSGAGQDTDTQYF
TRBV15	TRBJ1-1	CATSRPGTEAFF
TRBV7-9	TRBJ1-1	CASSLVGRGGTEAFF
TRBV18	TRBJ2-3	CASSSTVGGDTQYF
TRBV12-3/TRBV12-4	TRBJ2-4	CASSLPVAQNIQYF
TRBV5-1	TRBJ1-5	CASSPGQGAFNQPQHF
TRBV29-1	TRBJ1-3	CSVSGSGYTIYF
TRBV18	TRBJ1-1	CASSPLQGFPEAFF
TRBV4-2	TRBJ2-1	CASSQERQIYNEQFF
TRBV5-1	TRBJ1-2	CASSLAWGGARGYTF
TRBV20-1	TRBJ1-5	CSARTGDQPQHF
TRBV7-9	TRBJ1-5	CASSDHRAREPQHF
TRBV20-1	TRBJ2-1	CSAAWSSYNEQFF
TRBV11-2	TRBJ2-5	CASSSTGNQETQYF
TRBV6-2/TRBV6-3	TRBJ2-6	CASSYAGDGANVLTF
TRBV18	TRBJ1-2	CASSYPGAQGDYGYTF
TRBV30	TRBJ1-6	CAFTGGAPPLHF
TRBV4-2	TRBJ2-2	CASSQSVGDTGELFF
TRBV7-2	TRBJ2-7	CASSQGQGAVSEQYF
TRBV7-2	TRBJ2-7	CASSSDETSYEQYF
TRBV5-6	TRBJ1-1	CASSRDYGGSTEAFF